A selection of T cell receptor beta chains follows, all from one sample in a study of Ad26.COV2.S vaccination and SARS-CoV-2 variants. The method was immunoSEQ multiplex PCR; TCRdb's version includes in-frame clones alone and lacks a portion of them. Of around 300,000 clones in the sample, roughly 89% were seen once. Specimen: peripheral blood, collected in a trial of Ad26.COV2.S vaccine versus placebo. These receptors originate from a person between 18 and 65 years old who received the Ad26.COV2.S COVID-19 vaccine or a placebo. CDR3s include the opening cysteine and the closing phenylalanine or tryptophan. The D gene is left open where the match is weak. Part of the rows lack a size; the others show once, few, many or a class for expanded clones.

d_gene,v_gene,j_gene,abundance,CDR3aa,CDR3nt
.,TRBV6-1,TRBJ2-3,.,CASSEVGETDTQYF,TGTGCCAGCAGTGAAGTAGGAGAGACAGATACGCAGTATTTT
TRBD2,TRBV4-2,TRBJ2-3,.,CASSQEDRLAGSTDTQYF,TGTGCCAGCAGCCAAGAGGACAGACTAGCGGGGAGCACAGATACGCAGTATTTT
.,TRBV7-2,TRBJ2-3,once,CASSLSSTDTQYF,TGTGCCAGCAGCTTAAGTTCAACAGATACGCAGTATTTT
TRBD1,TRBV5-6,TRBJ2-1,.,CASSLWDRAPYNEQFF,TGTGCCAGCAGCTTGTGGGACAGGGCCCCCTACAATGAGCAGTTCTTC
.,TRBV9,TRBJ2-1,.,CASSRGDGSYNEQFF,TGTGCCAGCTCACGAGGCGACGGGTCCTACAATGAGCAGTTCTTC
.,TRBV10-3,TRBJ2-1,.,CAISGTGNEQFF,TGTGCCATCAGTGGGACCGGCAATGAGCAGTTCTTC
TRBD2,TRBV7-2,TRBJ2-1,once,CASSPKPGTSGRGYNEQFF,TGTGCCAGCAGCCCGAAACCTGGGACTAGCGGGAGGGGGTACAATGAGCAGTTCTTC
.,TRBV7-2,TRBJ1-6,.,CASSDVFEGINNSPLHF,TGTGCCAGCAGCGACGTTTTCGAGGGGATCAATAATTCACCCCTCCACTTT
.,TRBV10-3,TRBJ2-7,.,CAISGASYEQYF,TGTGCCATCAGTGGGGCCTCCTACGAGCAGTACTTC
.,TRBV20-1,TRBJ2-4,.,CSASRRGRDNRLAGDIQYF,TGCAGTGCTAGTAGGAGGGGGCGGGATAATAGACTAGCAGGAGACATTCAGTACTTC
TRBD1,TRBV2,TRBJ2-2,once,CASRQGYSGELFF,TGTGCCAGTCGACAGGGGTATTCCGGGGAGCTGTTTTTT
.,TRBV7-2,TRBJ1-1,.,CASSLDSMNTEAFF,TGTGCCAGCAGCCTAGACAGCATGAACACTGAAGCTTTCTTT
.,TRBV5-4,TRBJ2-2,.,CASSLGGAARELFF,TGTGCCAGCAGCTTGGGAGGGGCGGCAAGGGAGCTGTTTTTT
.,TRBV4-3,TRBJ2-5,.,CASSQDGPSKGETQYF,TGCGCCAGCAGCCAAGATGGCCCTAGTAAGGGGGAGACCCAGTACTTC
.,TRBV5-1,TRBJ2-4,.,CASSLGQRGIQYF,TGCGCCAGCAGCTTGGGTCAACGTGGCATTCAGTACTTC
TRBD2,TRBV13,TRBJ2-1,.,CASSYSLAGEYEQFF,TGTGCCAGCAGCTATTCACTAGCGGGAGAGTATGAGCAGTTCTTC
TRBD1,TRBV6-2/TRBV6-3,TRBJ2-7,.,CASSYSWTGSSYEQYF,TGTGCCAGCAGTTACTCTTGGACAGGGAGCTCCTACGAGCAGTACTTC
TRBD1,TRBV13,TRBJ2-3,.,CASSLRQGEADTQYF,TGTGCCAGCAGCCTGCGACAGGGGGAAGCAGATACGCAGTATTTT
TRBD1,TRBV28,TRBJ2-5,.,CASSSEELGQGEETQYF,TGTGCCAGCAGTTCAGAAGAGTTGGGACAGGGGGAAGAGACCCAGTACTTC
TRBD1,TRBV18,TRBJ2-5,.,CASSRTGTETQYF,TGTGCCAGCTCCCGGACAGGGACGGAGACCCAGTACTTC
TRBD2,TRBV30,TRBJ2-3,.,CAWDTSGVPFSSTDTQYF,TGTGCCTGGGATACTAGCGGGGTACCTTTCTCTAGCACAGATACGCAGTATTTT
.,TRBV20-1,TRBJ1-1,.,CSASAANTEAFF,TGCAGTGCTAGTGCGGCGAACACTGAAGCTTTCTTT
.,TRBV2,TRBJ1-1,few,CASSSEENTEAFF,TGTGCCAGCAGTAGCGAGGAGAACACTGAAGCTTTCTTT
.,TRBV7-8,TRBJ1-1,.,CASSLSPGHPNTEAFF,TGTGCCAGCAGCTTATCCCCGGGACACCCGAACACTGAAGCTTTCTTT
.,TRBV5-1,TRBJ2-3,.,CASSLEAPGEVDTQYF,TGCGCCAGCAGCTTGGAGGCCCCAGGGGAGGTAGATACGCAGTATTTT
.,TRBV11-2,TRBJ1-1,.,CASSLRGDTEAFF,TGTGCCAGCAGCCTCCGGGGGGACACTGAAGCTTTCTTT
TRBD2,TRBV3-1/TRBV3-2,TRBJ2-1,.,CASSQVAGAPGDEQFF,TGTGCCAGCAGCCAAGTGGCGGGAGCGCCGGGAGATGAGCAGTTCTTC
.,TRBV28,TRBJ2-5,.,CASSPNNQKTQYF,TGTGCCAGCAGTCCAAACAATCAGAAGACCCAGTACTTC
TRBD1,TRBV28,TRBJ1-2,once,CASSLLGQGPQGYGYTF,TGTGCCAGCAGTTTGTTGGGACAGGGGCCCCAGGGCTATGGCTACACCTTC
.,TRBV9,TRBJ2-7,.,CASSVSPDTYEQYF,TGTGCCAGCAGCGTATCCCCGGACACCTACGAGCAGTACTTC
TRBD1,TRBV30,TRBJ1-2,.,CASGTVYGYTF,TGTGCCAGCGGGACAGTCTATGGCTACACCTTC
.,TRBV7-3,TRBJ1-1,.,CASSLIGGNTEAFF,TGTGCCAGCAGCTTAATAGGGGGGAACACTGAAGCTTTCTTT
TRBD1,TRBV9,TRBJ1-3,.,CASSVKLQGIGNTIYF,TGTGCCAGCAGCGTCAAATTACAGGGGATAGGAAACACCATATATTTT
TRBD2,TRBV6-5,TRBJ2-5,.,CASSYSGGKTQYF,TGTGCCAGCAGTTACTCGGGGGGGAAGACCCAGTACTTC
.,TRBV20-1,TRBJ2-5,.,CSARPEETQYF,TGCAGTGCTAGGCCAGAAGAGACCCAGTACTTC